This TCR beta chain was identified during a study of blood T cell repertoires in COVID-19. Profiled with immunoSEQ multiplex PCR; TCRdb holds only in-frame clones, not every one. This table has approximately 260,000 clones, 80% to 95% appearing once. The CDR3 is 15 amino acids. J was trimmed by 7 bases and V by 3 bases; bases with no gene match: 8. Germline CDR1 reads MDHEN; CDR2 reads SYDVKM. Input material: PBMCs or T cells enriched from blood (not recorded which). This clonotype originated in a woman between 18 and 30 years old who had recovered from COVID-19. This rearrangement joins TRBV28 to TRBJ1-2, with 10 positions matching TRBD1. The CDR3 nucleotides read TGTGCCAGCAGTTTCCTACCGGGACAGGGGATTGGCTACACCTTC. It yields the protein CASSFLPGQGIGYTF.